This T cell receptor beta chain was identified in a study of long-term antiretroviral therapy in people with HIV. Whole-study context: The 2015 immediate-ART recommendation was preceded by the earliest samples by about a decade. Points from the study as a whole: Increased diversity was seen after ART, yet it remained lower than in transplant donor controls.

Trimming shortened V by 7 bases and J by 6 bases, and 16 bases separated the two germline ends. The germline V gene has CDR1 ENHRY and CDR2 SYGVKD. The length of the CDR3 is 13 residues. This clone has just a few counts. Antigen unknown. Survey level was the resolution at which the v3.0 immunoSEQ assay ran. Per-sample sequencing targets were about 40,000-55,000 T-cell genomes. TCRdb keeps only in-frame clones here, not all; method: immunoSEQ multiplex PCR. This repertoire shows tens of thousands of clones, roughly 79% found once; its top ten account for approximately 11%. The clonotype was recovered from a woman in her thirties or forties with HIV. This chain joins TRBV10-3 and TRBJ2-7; the D gene is possibly TRBD1 (6 bases). The sample consisted of unsorted PBMCs, taken 1.1 years before starting antiretroviral therapy. The CDR3 DNA sequence: TGTGCCATCACAGGGGTGGCCGGAGGCGAGCAGTACTTC. Protein: CAITGVAGGEQYF.